This is a list of T cell receptor beta chains from one sample in a study of T cell changes during pregnancy in multiple sclerosis. Sequencing was performed with immunoSEQ multiplex PCR; in TCRdb, only in-frame clones are kept and a portion is missing. The table lists 40,000 or so clones, roughly nine tenths of them singletons. Sequenced here: CD8+ T cells from peripheral blood mononuclear cells, sampled in the second trimester of pregnancy. The receptors were sampled from a female donor with multiple sclerosis, enrolled in a pregnancy study. CDR3s include the opening cysteine and the closing phenylalanine or tryptophan.

TRBV10-1	TRBJ2-1	CASSESTGQVTYNEQFF
TRBV6-6	TRBJ2-7	CASIETEPYEQYF
TRBV5-1	TRBJ1-2	CASSLTNNYGYTF
TRBV10-1	TRBJ2-1	CASSDSGRALNEQFF
TRBV6-5	TRBJ1-1	CASSYPQGGFTEAFF
TRBV29-1	TRBJ2-3	CSTMTGSSTDTQYF
TRBV7-9	TRBJ2-1	CASTTSADEQFF
TRBV7-8	TRBJ2-5	CASSFGPSVVSGGQETQYF
TRBV7-7	TRBJ2-5	CASSLYFKETQYF
TRBV9	TRBJ2-4	CASSGRQGNIQYF